What follows are 18 T cell receptor beta chains derived from one specimen sequenced in a study of T cell repertoires in cytomegalovirus infection. Each CDR3 protein is one row after TCRdb ran MiXCR on the reads. Of more than 500,000 distinct CDR3 sequences listed, 15% to 20% are singletons. Sequencing was carried out using CD8+ T cells from PBMCs. These receptors were obtained from a human donor in good health (CMV status not recorded). Some clones in this sample may be carry-over from other donors' samples.

This clonotype was observed many times. The J gene is TRBJ1-4, the V gene TRBV19; the D gene is possibly TRBD1 (5 bases). CDR1 is LNHDA and CDR2 is SQIVND in the germline V gene (reference sequence). The CDR3 loop spans 16 amino acids. V was shortened by 3 bases and J by 2 bases, with 13 bases between the two germline ends. DNA for the CDR3: TGTGCCAGTAGTATTCACTGGGGGAGGACTAATGAAAAACTGTTTTTT. Amino acid sequence: CASSIHWGRTNEKLFF.

Many counts were recorded for this clonotype. The chain employs TRBV4-1 and TRBJ2-2; maybe TRBD2 (6 bases). V was pared by 0 bases and J by 3 bases, with 8 bases between. Germline CDR1 and CDR2: MGHRA and YSYEKL. The CDR3 covers 15 residues. The CDR3 region has the DNA TGCGCCAGCAGCCAAGACGGGGGTGACACCGGGGAGCTGTTTTTT. As protein: CASSQDGGDTGELFF.

In DNA form, the CDR3 reads TGCAGTGAGTCGCGGGGGGGTGAGCAGTTCTTC. Translating gives CSESRGGEQFF. The rearrangement links TRBV20-1 to TRBJ2-1; 9 bases align to TRBD2. The CDR3 runs to 11 residues. After removal of 7 bases from V and 9 bases from J, the junction contained 4 bases not matched to a gene. Germline CDR1 reads DFQATT; CDR2 reads SNEGSKA (reference sequence).

This clonotype was observed a handful of times. V is TRBV20-1 and J is TRBJ1-5; D is perhaps TRBD1 (6 bases). V lost 5 bases, J lost 7 bases, and 12 bases lay in between. Germline assignment: CDR1 DFQATT and CDR2 SNEGSKA (reference sequence). The CDR3 is 12 amino acids. DNA of the CDR3: TGCAGTGCTCAAGGGGGGAGGCAGCCCCAGCATTTT. It encodes CSAQGGRQPQHF.

The table lists this clonotype with many counts. J is TRBJ1-1 and V is TRBV6-5; no definite D call. The germline V and J ends were trimmed by 2 bases and 0 bases, with 13 bases remaining between them. The CDR3 length is 16 residues. Germline-derived CDR1 and CDR2 are MNHEY and SVGAGI. CDR3 DNA: TGTGCCAGCAGTTACCGTTCCGAGGGCATGAACACTGAAGCTTTCTTT. The encoded protein is CASSYRSEGMNTEAFF.

This clonotype was detected many times. This chain connects TRBV3-1 to TRBJ2-3; TRBD1 or TRBD2 may be the D gene (5 bases each). The V end lost 1 base, the J end lost 6 bases, and 11 bases lay between the germline ends. Germline-derived CDR1 and CDR2 are LGHDT and YNNKEL (reference sequence). The CDR3 runs to 14 residues. CDR3: CASSQVPGRDTQYF. CDR3 nucleotides: TGTGCCAGCAGCCAAGTCCCGGGACGGGATACGCAGTATTTT.

The count of this clonotype is one. Lacking the conserved final phenylalanine or tryptophan, this CDR3 likely reflects a read error. The DNA of the CDR3 is TGTGCCAGCAGAGGACAGCGAAATCAGCCCCAGCATTTA. Its protein product is CASRGQRNQPQHL. The chain combines TRBV7-8 with TRBJ1-5; D possibly corresponds to TRBD1 (6 bases). Trimming removed 6 bases at V and 4 bases at J, with 10 bases between. This CDR3 has 13 amino acids. Germline CDR1 SGHVS, CDR2 FQNEAQ.

There are many counts of this clonotype. V gene TRBV6-1 combines with J gene TRBJ2-2; D remains unclear. Germline lookup yields CDR1 MNHNS and CDR2 SASEGT. CDR3 length: 15 residues. V was cut by 2 bases and J by 5 bases, with 12 bases left in between. The CDR3 DNA reads TGTGCCAGCAGTGAAAGTGTCTCGGATACCGGGGAGCTGTTTTTT. Translation gives CASSESVSDTGELFF.

The V and J genes are TRBV28 and TRBJ1-3; D is undetermined. The germline V gene has CDR1 MDHEN and CDR2 SYDVKM. Trimming removed 1 base at V and 1 base at J, with 11 bases between. CDR3 length: 16 amino acids. This CDR3 reads CASSLSGSTSGNTIYF. DNA of the CDR3: TGTGCCAGCAGTTTATCTGGGAGTACTTCTGGAAACACCATATATTTT.

This sequence joins TRBV7-2 and TRBJ2-2, with TRBD2 identical over 8 bases. CDR3 length equals 16 residues. Germline V gene lookup returns CDR1 SGHTA and CDR2 FQGNSA. Losses at the gene ends were 5 bases for V and 3 bases for J; bases not matched to a gene: 8. The CDR3 protein is CASSPPGTSHTGELFF. The CDR3 DNA follows: TGTGCCAGCAGCCCCCCCGGGACTAGTCACACCGGGGAGCTGTTTTTT.

V usage is TRBV20-1 and J usage is TRBJ2-7, with 11 bases that match TRBD2. CDR3 length: 14 amino acids. From germline, CDR1 is DFQATT and CDR2 SNEGSKA (reference sequence). The V segment lost 1 base and the J segment 6 bases; nucleotides outside the gene matches: 5. CDR3 DNA sequence: TGCAGTGCTAGAGTACGACTAGCGGGAAGCGAGCAGTACTTC. Translated, it gives CSARVRLAGSEQYF.

Concerning this clonotype itself: The junction departs from germline at one end; a sequencing error may be responsible. The chain combines TRBV28 with TRBJ2-5; 14 nucleotides align to TRBD2. In germline, CDR1 is MDHEN, CDR2 SYDVKM. CDR3 length equals 19 residues. The CDR3 spells CASSPTTSGRDLRVETQYF. For the CDR3, the DNA is TGCGCCAGCAGTCCTACGACTAGCGGGAGGGACTTGCGAGTAGAGACCCAGTACTTC.

The table lists this clonotype with many counts. This chain joins TRBV7-8 and TRBJ2-7; TRBD2 agrees at 7 bases. This CDR3 contains 16 residues. Germline values: CDR1 SGHVS, CDR2 FQNEAQ. The V segment lost 3 bases and the J segment 0 bases; nucleotides outside the gene matches: 8. In DNA, the CDR3 is TGTGCCAGCAGCTTGCCCGAGCGGGACGTCTCCTACGAGCAGTACTTC. Translation: CASSLPERDVSYEQYF.

This clonotype was observed a few times. The rearrangement links TRBV20-1 to TRBJ2-1, with D possibly TRBD2 on 6 matching bases. This CDR3 has 12 amino acids. V lost 6 bases to trimming and J lost 5 bases, with 11 bases between them. Germline CDR1 and CDR2: DFQATT and SNEGSKA (reference sequence). CDR3 nucleotides: TGCAGTGCCCCGGAGGGAGACAATGAGCAGTTCTTC. Translating it yields CSAPEGDNEQFF.

The chain carries TRBV3-1 and TRBJ2-5, with D tentatively TRBD1 (5 bases). The V end lost 4 bases, the J end lost 5 bases, and 17 bases lay between the germline ends. Looked up from germline, CDR1 is LGHDT and CDR2 is YNNKEL (reference sequence). The CDR3 is 15 residues long. This CDR3 reads CASSLTTGYGETQYF. CDR3 sequence (DNA): TGTGCCAGCAGCCTTACTACAGGATATGGCGAGACCCAGTACTTC.

This clonotype showed up many times. The rearrangement uses TRBV4-1 and TRBJ1-1; no definite D call. CDR1 is MGHRA, CDR2 YSYEKL, per germline. V lost 0 bases, J lost 4 bases, and 6 bases lay in between. The CDR3 has 13 residues. The CDR3 DNA reads TGCGCCAGCAGCCAAGACGGCAGCACTGAAGCTTTCTTT. Translating it yields CASSQDGSTEAFF.

This sequence joins TRBV11-2 and TRBJ1-6; the match to TRBD1 covers 7 bases. After removal of 1 base from V and 7 bases from J, the junction contained 4 bases not matched to a gene. Germline V CDR1 and CDR2: SGHAT, FQNNGV. The CDR3 loop spans 15 amino acids. CDR3 sequence: CASSLVGDSNSPLHF. CDR3 in DNA: TGTGCCAGCAGCTTAGTGGGGGACAGCAATTCACCCCTCCACTTT.

As concerns this clonotype: No conserved phenylalanine or tryptophan is present at the end of the CDR3, so a read error is the likely explanation. This rearrangement joins TRBV28 to TRBJ2-7; the match to TRBD2 covers 7 bases. Germline lookup yields CDR1 MDHEN and CDR2 SYDVKM. V was pared by 5 bases and J by 2 bases, with 18 bases of the junction left unmatched. The CDR3 loop spans 18 amino acids. CDR3: CASSPRTIQSSGAYEQYL. CDR3 nucleotides: TGTGCCAGCAGTCCCCGGACTATACAATCGAGCGGGGCCTACGAGCAGTACTTA.